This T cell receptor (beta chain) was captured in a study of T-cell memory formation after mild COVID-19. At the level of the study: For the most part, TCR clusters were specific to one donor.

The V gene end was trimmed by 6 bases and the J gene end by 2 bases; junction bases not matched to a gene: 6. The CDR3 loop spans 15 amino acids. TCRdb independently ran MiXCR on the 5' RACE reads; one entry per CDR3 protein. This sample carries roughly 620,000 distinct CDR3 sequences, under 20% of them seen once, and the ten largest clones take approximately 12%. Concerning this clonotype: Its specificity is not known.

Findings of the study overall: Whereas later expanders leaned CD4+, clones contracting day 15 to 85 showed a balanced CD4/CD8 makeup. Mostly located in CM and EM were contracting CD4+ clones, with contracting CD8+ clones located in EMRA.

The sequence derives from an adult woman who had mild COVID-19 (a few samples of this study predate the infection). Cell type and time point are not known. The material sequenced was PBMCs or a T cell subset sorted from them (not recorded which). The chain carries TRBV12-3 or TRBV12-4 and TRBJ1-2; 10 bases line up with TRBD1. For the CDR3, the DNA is TGTGCCAGCAGCCCCGAGGGACAGGGGAACTATGGCTACACCTTC. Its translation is CASSPEGQGNYGYTF.